The subject of this entry is one TCR beta chain. Its antigen is unidentified. Sequencing was performed with immunoSEQ multiplex PCR; in TCRdb, only in-frame clones are kept and a portion is missing. The table includes around 180,000 clones, over 80% detected once. The sample comes from a study of T cell responses to AZD1222 COVID-19 vaccine. Study conclusions and caveats: Receipt of two AZD1222 doses was followed by a rise in Spike-specific TCR breadth and depth.

Germline V gene lookup returns CDR1 MGHDK and CDR2 SYGVNS. The J segment lost 0 bases and the V segment lost 5 bases, leaving 4 bases of the junction unmatched. This CDR3 is built from 16 residues. The chain recombines TRBV25-1 with TRBJ1-5, with 10 bases lining up with TRBD1. The sample in question was peripheral blood, obtained on day 0 of MenACWY control vaccination. This TCR was recovered from an adult in good health. This CDR3 reads CASSSTGGNSNQPQHF. CDR3 nucleotide sequence: TGTGCCAGCAGTTCGACAGGGGGCAATAGCAATCAGCCCCAGCATTTT.